Shown below are 28 T cell receptor beta chains from a single sample sequenced in a study of cytomegalovirus exposure and HLA in healthy donors. Amplification used 60 Vbeta primers and 13 Jbeta primers. Assay used: immunoSEQ multiplex PCR; TCRdb lists only in-frame clones, some missing. The table includes 160,000 or so clones, over 70% detected once. The sample comprised PBMCs. These receptors all come from a man aged 25-40 years in good health and CMV-seronegative.

This chain links TRBV5-5 with TRBJ1-6; 8 bases align to TRBD1. Germline V CDR1 and CDR2: SGHKS, YYEKEE (reference sequence). V was clipped by 1 base and J by 8 bases; unmatched bases: 8. The CDR3 runs to 16 residues. The CDR3 region has the DNA TGTGCCAGCAGCTTGTTCGGACAGGGAAGCTATTCACCCCTCCACTTT. Translating gives CASSLFGQGSYSPLHF.

The chain is built from TRBV30 and TRBJ1-5; possible D gene TRBD1, 5 bases. The CDR3 has 18 residues. CDR1 and CDR2 (germline): GTSNPN, SVGIG (reference sequence). V lost 3 bases to trimming and J lost 1 base, with 22 bases between them. CDR3 amino acids: CAWSPTAGGGWSNQPQHF. The CDR3, as DNA: TGTGCCTGGAGCCCAACCGCCGGGGGGGGATGGAGCAATCAGCCCCAGCATTTT.

The chain combines TRBV4-1 with TRBJ1-3; D is uncertain. Germline V gives CDR1 MGHRA, CDR2 YSYEKL. V was trimmed by 3 bases and J by 0 bases, leaving 9 bases between them. The CDR3 sequence is 15 residues long. The CDR3 region has the DNA TGCGCCAGCAGCCAGGTCAGGATCTCTGGAAACACCATATATTTT. It is translated as CASSQVRISGNTIYF.

This chain uses TRBV27 with TRBJ2-4; weak D call: TRBD2 (6 bases). The CDR3 is 13 residues long. In germline, CDR1 is MNHEY, CDR2 SMNVEV (reference sequence). Between the trimmed V and J ends, which lost 7 bases and 0 bases, there was a span of 7 bases. The CDR3 coding sequence is TGTGCCAGCAAGGGACTAGCCAAAAACATTCAGTACTTC. It yields the protein CASKGLAKNIQYF.

The chain joins TRBV9 to TRBJ2-3; 7 bases are a match to TRBD2. This CDR3 contains 13 residues. V dropped 7 bases and J dropped 5; count of bases not matched to a gene: 7. The germline V gene has CDR1 SGDLS and CDR2 YYNGEE. For the CDR3, the DNA is TGTGCCAGCCGCCGGGCGGGGGAAGATACGCAGTATTTT. The encoded protein is CASRRAGEDTQYF.

This sequence joins TRBV7-9 and TRBJ1-5, with a tentative D call TRBD1 (5 bases). Per the germline V gene, CDR1 is SEHNR and CDR2 is FQNEAQ (reference sequence). Trimming stripped 3 bases from V and 6 bases from J, with 9 bases between. CDR3 length equals 13 residues. CDR3 sequence (DNA): TGTGCCAGCAGCTTTCAGGGTACTCAGCCCCAGCATTTT. It translates to CASSFQGTQPQHF. The full variable domain, with the rest looked up from reference TRBV7-9 and TRBJ1-5, is DTGVSQNPRHKITKRGQNVTFRCDPISEHNRLYWYRQTLGQGPEFLTYFQNEAQLEKSRLLSDRFSAERPKGSFSTLEIQRTEQGDSAMYLCASSFQGTQPQHFGDGTRLSIL.

This chain links TRBV28 with TRBJ2-5, with TRBD2 as a possible D gene (6 bases). Trimming removed 8 bases from V and 5 bases from J, with 12 bases in between. The CDR3 has 12 residues. CDR1 and CDR2 (germline): MDHEN, SYDVKM. The CDR3 bases are TGTGCCAGCGTCGAGGAGGGGGAGACCCAGTACTTC. Encoded protein: CASVEEGETQYF.

V is TRBV10-3 and J is TRBJ2-2, with 8 bases fitting TRBD1. In germline, CDR1 is ENHRY, CDR2 SYGVKD. V shed 10 bases, J shed 4 bases, and the junction held 11 bases outside the gene matches. CDR3 length: 15 amino acids. CDR3 sequence reads: CATQPRTGRTGELFF. CDR3 nucleotide sequence: TGTGCCACCCAACCCCGGACAGGGCGCACCGGGGAGCTGTTTTTT.

V is TRBV29-1 and J is TRBJ2-2; 11 bases align to TRBD2. Germline V gene sequence: CDR1 SQVTM, CDR2 ANQGSEA. The CDR3 spans 17 residues. V trimming: 2 bases; J trimming: 6 bases; junction bases outside the gene matches: 11. CDR3 in amino acids: CSVELRSGRAGAGELFF. The CDR3 DNA reads as TGCAGCGTTGAATTGCGTAGCGGGAGGGCCGGCGCCGGGGAGCTGTTTTTT.

As DNA, the CDR3 is TGTGCCAGCAGGGGCCGAAGGGGGCTTAAGGGCAATCAGCCCCAGCATTTT. Its protein is CASRGRRGLKGNQPQHF. V usage is TRBV21-1 and J usage is TRBJ1-5; the DNA was not compared with TRBD1, the D call given in the table. TRBV21-1 represents a pseudogene. This CDR3 is built from 17 residues.

The V and J genes are TRBV27 and TRBJ1-4; 8 positions match TRBD1. The CDR3 is 16 amino acids. The V and J ends lost 5 bases and 4 bases, in that order; junction bases with no gene match: 9. The germline CDR1 and CDR2 sequences are MNHEY and SMNVEV (reference sequence). The DNA of the CDR3 is TGTGCCAGCAGTCCATTCGGACAGGGCCTTAATGAAAAACTGTTTTTT. Amino acid sequence: CASSPFGQGLNEKLFF.

In its sample, this clone was seen a few times. As DNA, the CDR3 is TGTGCCAGCAGCGGGGGGACTAGCGGGATCCAAGAGACCCAGTACTTC. It translates to CASSGGTSGIQETQYF. The V call is TRBV5-4, the J call TRBJ2-5, with TRBD2 matching over 13 bases. With V trimmed by 4 bases and J by 1 base, 4 bases remained unmatched. The germline CDR1 and CDR2 sequences are SGHNT and YYREEE (reference sequence). The CDR3 totals 16 residues. The full variable domain, in which reference TRBV5-4 and TRBJ2-5 provide the parts outside the CDR3, is ETGVTQSPTHLIKTRGQQVTLRCSSQSGHNTVSWYQQALGQGPQFIFQYYREEENGRGNFPPRFSGLQFPNYSSELNVNALELDDSALYLCASSGGTSGIQETQYFGPGTRLLVL.

The chain recombines TRBV5-4 with TRBJ1-1, with a possible D match to TRBD1 (6 bases). Germline CDR1 and CDR2: SGHNT and YYREEE (reference sequence). Trimming shortened V by 2 bases and J by 6 bases, and 14 bases separated the two germline ends. The CDR3 totals 14 residues. CDR3 protein: CASSLQGEGSEAFF. The CDR3 bases are TGTGCCAGCAGCTTACAGGGCGAGGGCTCTGAAGCTTTCTTT.

This rearrangement joins TRBV4-2 to TRBJ1-2; the D is unclear. The CDR3 covers 18 residues. CDR1 and CDR2 from the germline V gene are LGHNA and YNFKEQ. Between the trimmed V and J ends, which lost 4 bases and 3 bases, there was a span of 24 bases. This chain's CDR3 is CASSLPAEADKSDYGYTF. The CDR3 DNA sequence: TGTGCCAGCAGCCTCCCCGCGGAGGCAGATAAATCTGACTATGGCTACACCTTC.

The chain uses TRBV18 and TRBJ1-1; D might be TRBD1 (5 bases). V lost 2 bases and J lost 4, with 11 bases in between. The CDR3 is made up of 14 amino acids. Germline-derived CDR1 and CDR2 are KGHSH and LQKENI. The CDR3 reads CASSPDSRATEAFF. The CDR3 region has the DNA TGTGCCAGCTCACCAGACAGCAGGGCCACTGAAGCTTTCTTT.

This clone came up a few times. V gene TRBV4-1 combines with J gene TRBJ2-5; D gene uncertain. V was trimmed by 1 base and J by 4 bases, leaving 7 bases between them. Germline CDR1 MGHRA, CDR2 YSYEKL. This CDR3 has 13 amino acids. CDR3 loop: CASSQAYIETQYF. In DNA, the CDR3 is TGCGCCAGCAGCCAAGCTTATATAGAGACCCAGTACTTC.

This clone is a singleton in its sample. The chain has TRBV4-3 and TRBJ2-7, with 9 bases that match TRBD1. Germline V gene lookup returns CDR1 LGHNA and CDR2 YSLEER. The V segment lost 3 bases and the J segment 5 bases; nucleotides outside the gene matches: 2. The CDR3 loop spans 13 amino acids. The CDR3 nucleotides read TGCGCCAGCAGCCAGGGACAGGGCCACGAGCAGTACTTC. Translation: CASSQGQGHEQYF.

The V call is TRBV6-1, the J call TRBJ1-3; 9 bases align to TRBD1. V was pared by 7 bases and J by 4 bases, with 8 bases of the junction left unmatched. The CDR3 extends over 15 amino acids. CDR1 MNHNS and CDR2 SASEGT come from the germline V gene. CDR3 amino acids: CASTGQGPPGNTIYF. DNA for the CDR3: TGTGCCAGCACGGGACAGGGTCCGCCCGGAAACACCATATATTTT.

V is TRBV30 and J is TRBJ2-7, with a tentative D call TRBD2 (5 bases). V was pared by 4 bases and J by 7 bases, with 23 bases between. The CDR3 sequence is 15 residues long. Germline V gene data show CDR1 as GTSNPN and CDR2 as SVGIG (reference sequence). The DNA of the CDR3 is TGTGCCTGGACCCCCCTGGACGCGGGTCTACGAGAGCAGTACTTC. Its protein product is CAWTPLDAGLREQYF.

The chain uses TRBV7-9 and TRBJ1-2; the D gene is possibly TRBD1 (6 bases). Trimming pared 4 bases from V and 6 bases from J, leaving 18 bases between. CDR3 length equals 15 residues. CDR1 is SEHNR, CDR2 FQNEAQ, per germline (reference sequence). Here the CDR3 DNA reads TGTGCCAGCAGCTCCCGGACAGACTTACTGGATGGCTACACCTTC. Protein sequence: CASSSRTDLLDGYTF.

This sequence joins TRBV2 and TRBJ2-1, with TRBD2 as a possible D gene (5 bases). The CDR3 extends over 13 amino acids. CDR1 and CDR2 from the germline V gene are SNHLY and FYNNEI. Trimming shortened V by 9 bases and J by 10 bases, and 19 bases separated the two germline ends. The CDR3 loop reads CARTGIGRREQFF. CDR3 DNA sequence: TGTGCCAGAACCGGGATAGGGCGTCGGGAGCAGTTCTTC.

The chain recombines TRBV27 with TRBJ2-6; 8 nucleotides line up with TRBD1. Losses at the gene ends were 4 bases for V and 0 bases for J; bases not matched to a gene: 14. Germline V gene data show CDR1 as MNHEY and CDR2 as SMNVEV (reference sequence). This CDR3 contains 20 residues. CDR3 sequence reads: CASSSEWNRDRSSGANVLTF. CDR3 sequence (DNA): TGTGCCAGCAGTTCCGAATGGAACCGGGACAGGAGCTCTGGGGCCAACGTCCTGACTTTC.

This chain uses TRBV19 with TRBJ2-1, with D possibly TRBD2 on 6 matching bases. Trimming pared 7 bases from V and 5 bases from J, leaving 15 bases between. The germline gives CDR1 LNHDA, CDR2 SQIVND (reference sequence). This CDR3 is 14 amino acids long. The CDR3 nucleotides read TGTGCCAGTAAGTTCGGGGGATCACACAATGAGCAGTTCTTC. Translated: CASKFGGSHNEQFF.

The genes are TRBV6-4 and TRBJ2-1; 7 nucleotides align to TRBD1. After removal of 4 bases from V and 7 bases from J, the junction contained 4 bases not matched to a gene. Germline CDR1 MRHNA, CDR2 SNTAGT. The CDR3 runs 13 residues. CDR3 DNA: TGTGCCAGCAGTGTGGGGACAGCGAATGAGCAGTTCTTC. Encoded protein: CASSVGTANEQFF.

The chain employs TRBV28 and TRBJ2-7, with a tentative D call TRBD1 (6 bases). Germline assignment: CDR1 MDHEN and CDR2 SYDVKM. The ends were cut back, 7 bases at V and 7 bases at J, with 17 bases in the middle. The CDR3 runs 13 residues. In nucleotides, the CDR3 is TGTGCCAGCACTATGGACAGTTTCTTGGAGCAGTACTTC. Protein product: CASTMDSFLEQYF.

This clone was counted once. V gene TRBV6-1 combines with J gene TRBJ2-7; D might be TRBD1 (5 bases). In germline, CDR1 is MNHNS, CDR2 SASEGT. The CDR3 totals 15 residues. Trimming shortened V by 0 bases and J by 3 bases, and 12 bases separated the two germline ends. The CDR3, as DNA: TGTGCCAGCAGTGAAGCGTGGGGCAGGAACTACGAGCAGTACTTC. Amino acid sequence: CASSEAWGRNYEQYF.

The chain combines TRBV6-6 with TRBJ1-6; a weak D match, TRBD1 (5 bases). Trimming pared 10 bases from V and 0 bases from J, leaving 16 bases between. CDR1 and CDR2 (germline): MNHNY, SVGAGI (reference sequence). The CDR3 is made up of 16 amino acids. CDR3: CATRQTLSSYNSPLHF. CDR3 bases: TGTGCCACCAGACAGACGTTGAGCTCCTATAATTCACCCCTCCACTTT.

The chain is built from TRBV10-3 and TRBJ2-5, with 9 bases that match TRBD1. CDR1 ENHRY and CDR2 SYGVKD come from the germline V gene. The CDR3 contains 14 residues. V lost 6 bases to trimming and J lost 7 bases; unmatched junction nucleotides: 9. CDR3 nucleotide sequence: TGTGCCATCAGACCGGGACAGGGAACTACGACCCAGTACTTC. Translation: CAIRPGQGTTTQYF.